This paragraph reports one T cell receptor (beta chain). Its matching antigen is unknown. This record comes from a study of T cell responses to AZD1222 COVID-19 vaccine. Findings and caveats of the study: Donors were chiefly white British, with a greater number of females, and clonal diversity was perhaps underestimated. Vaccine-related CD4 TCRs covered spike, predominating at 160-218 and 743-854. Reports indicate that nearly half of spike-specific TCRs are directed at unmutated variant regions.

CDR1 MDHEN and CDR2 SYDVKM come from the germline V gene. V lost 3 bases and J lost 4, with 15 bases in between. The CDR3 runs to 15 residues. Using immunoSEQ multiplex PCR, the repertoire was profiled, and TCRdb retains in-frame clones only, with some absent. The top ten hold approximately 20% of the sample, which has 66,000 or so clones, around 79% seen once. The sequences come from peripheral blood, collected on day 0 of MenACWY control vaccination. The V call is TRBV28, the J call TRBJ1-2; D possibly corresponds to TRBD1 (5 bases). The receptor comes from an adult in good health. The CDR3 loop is CASSLWAGRAYGYTF. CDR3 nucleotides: TGTGCCAGCAGTTTGTGGGCAGGGCGGGCCTATGGCTACACCTTC.